Each of the 27 T cell receptor beta chains below was sequenced from the same sample in a study of shared clonotypes between healthy human individuals. The table came from immunoSEQ multiplex PCR; TCRdb's copy has only in-frame clones and leaves some out. The repertoire holds 900,000 to 1,200,000 clones, with 78% as singletons. Sample: memory CD4+ T cells from PBMCs. Subset: CD45RA-negative fraction. These receptors originate from a young man in good health. Some clones in this sample may be carry-over from other donors' samples.

The chain is built from TRBV6-4 and TRBJ2-7; TRBD2 is a possible D gene (5 bases). The ends were cut back, 5 bases at V and 3 bases at J, with 17 bases in the middle. The V gene's germline CDR1 is MRHNA and CDR2 SNTAGT. The CDR3 sequence is 15 residues long. The CDR3 region has the DNA TGTGCCAGCAGTCACCCCCGGACTTCCAGCTACGAGCAGTACTTC. Its translation: CASSHPRTSSYEQYF.

This clone was seen a few times. The chain combines TRBV5-1 with TRBJ1-3, with 8 bases aligning to TRBD1. This CDR3 has 16 residues. V trimming: 4 bases; J trimming: 5 bases; junction bases outside the gene matches: 11. From germline, CDR1 is SGHRS and CDR2 YFSETQ. CDR3 sequence reads: CASSPIDRGSRNTIYF. The CDR3, as DNA: TGCGCCAGCAGCCCCATCGACAGGGGAAGCCGAAACACCATATATTTT.

CDR3: CASTLADIVNYGYTF. The CDR3 DNA sequence: TGTGCCAGCACCTTGGCTGACATTGTAAACTATGGCTACACCTTC. The gene calls are TRBV6-1 and TRBJ1-2; D not certain. Looked up from germline, CDR1 is MNHNS and CDR2 is SASEGT. V lost 7 bases to trimming and J lost 2 bases, with 17 bases between them. The CDR3 is made up of 15 amino acids.

J is TRBJ2-3 and V is TRBV5-1; D ambiguous. V gave up 1 base and J gave up 7 bases, with 13 bases separating them. Germline CDR1 reads SGHRS; CDR2 reads YFSETQ. The CDR3 sequence is 14 residues long. CDR3 DNA: TGCGCCAGCAGCTTGACGTGGGTCGTTAATACGCAGTATTTT. This sequence encodes CASSLTWVVNTQYF. The variable domain in full, with the rest retrieved from reference TRBV5-1 and TRBJ2-3, is KAGVTQTPRYLIKTRGQQVTLSCSPISGHRSVSWYQQTPGQGLQFLFEYFSETQRNKGNFPGRFSGRQFSNSRSEMNVSTLELGDSALYLCASSLTWVVNTQYFGPGTRLTVL.

This clone was picked up one time. V gene TRBV6-5 combines with J gene TRBJ2-7; D perhaps matches TRBD2 (5 bases). V lost 6 bases to trimming and J lost 5 bases, with 20 bases between them. Germline CDR1 MNHEY, CDR2 SVGAGI. The CDR3 runs to 15 residues. The CDR3 nucleotides read TGTGCCAGCAGGACCCGGACTGTTCTCGGGAACGAGCAGTACTTC. Its translation: CASRTRTVLGNEQYF.

In this sample, this clone turned up a few times. Other DNA sequences within the sample encode an identical CDR3. The V call is TRBV5-1, the J call TRBJ2-7, with TRBD1 identical over 10 bases. Germline V gene lookup returns CDR1 SGHRS and CDR2 YFSETQ. CDR3 length equals 14 residues. V trimming: 4 bases; J trimming: 3 bases; junction bases outside the gene matches: 4. CDR3 amino acids: CASSPDRGGYEQYF. CDR3 nucleotides: TGCGCCAGCAGCCCGGACAGGGGGGGCTACGAGCAGTACTTC.

This sequence joins TRBV13 and TRBJ1-1; possible D gene TRBD1, 5 bases. Germline V CDR1 and CDR2: PRHDT, FYEKMQ (reference sequence). The CDR3 covers 17 residues. V lost 5 bases to trimming and J lost 6 bases, with 25 bases between them. The CDR3 is CASSGMGLSLIGAEAFF. In DNA form, the CDR3 reads TGTGCCAGCAGCGGTATGGGGCTGTCTTTGATCGGCGCTGAAGCTTTCTTT.

V and J are TRBV27 and TRBJ1-1, with 9 bases that match TRBD1. This CDR3 region has 15 residues. V lost 5 bases and J lost 1; bases outside the gene matches: 5. Germline V gene lookup returns CDR1 MNHEY and CDR2 SMNVEV (reference sequence). The CDR3 sequence is CASSPGTGRNTEAFF. The CDR3, as DNA: TGTGCCAGCAGTCCCGGGACAGGGCGGAACACTGAAGCTTTCTTT.

The V and J genes are TRBV7-6 and TRBJ2-1; D is unresolved. Germline V CDR1 and CDR2: SGHVS, FNYEAQ. This CDR3 region has 13 residues. V was clipped by 2 bases and J by 0 bases, with 2 bases between them. The CDR3 loop is CASSLSSYNEQFF. Written as DNA, the CDR3 is TGTGCCAGCAGCTTAAGCTCCTACAATGAGCAGTTCTTC.

This chain joins TRBV10-3 and TRBJ1-4; TRBD1 matches at 7 bases. Trimming at V came to 4 bases and at J to 7 bases, leaving 3 bases not matched to a gene. Per the germline V gene, CDR1 is ENHRY and CDR2 is SYGVKD. The CDR3 covers 13 residues. DNA of the CDR3: TGTGCCATCAGTGCCCGGGACAGTGAAAAACTGTTTTTT. Its protein is CAISARDSEKLFF.

This chain links TRBV2 with TRBJ2-5, with TRBD2 matching over 14 bases. CDR3 length: 15 residues. Germline trimming cut 9 bases from V and 5 bases from J; bases unmatched to any gene: 8. Germline CDR1 SNHLY, CDR2 FYNNEI. The CDR3 sequence: CASRLAGGLGETQYF. DNA for the CDR3: TGTGCCAGTAGACTAGCGGGAGGGCTCGGTGAGACCCAGTACTTC.

Details on this clone: This may be a read error: a much more frequent sequence differs by one nucleotide. The chain links TRBV5-8 to TRBJ1-4, with no clear D. CDR3 length: 12 amino acids. V gave up 7 bases and J gave up 1 base, with 5 bases separating them. Germline assignment: CDR1 SGHTS and CDR2 YDEGEE. The CDR3 reads CASGRTNEKLFF. The DNA of the CDR3 is TGTGCCAGCGGGAGAACTAATGAAAAACTGTTTTTT.

With respect to this clone: The identical CDR3 is also encoded by other nucleotide sequences in the sample. In nucleotides, the CDR3 is TGTGCCAGCAGCGTAGGCGACAGGTCCTACGAGCAGTACTTC. The encoded protein is CASSVGDRSYEQYF. This sequence joins TRBV9 and TRBJ2-7; D may be TRBD1 (6 bases). The V gene's germline CDR1 is SGDLS and CDR2 YYNGEE. With 0 bases removed from V and 1 base from J, the gap between germline ends came to 8 bases. The CDR3 is made up of 14 amino acids.

This rearrangement joins TRBV6-6 to TRBJ1-3; D may be TRBD1 (5 bases). Looked up from germline, CDR1 is MNHNY and CDR2 is SVGAGI (reference sequence). V shed 6 bases and J shed 0 bases, with 15 bases lying between them. The CDR3 extends over 16 amino acids. The CDR3 DNA follows: TGTGCCAGCAGGATGGACAACGAACCCTCTGGAAACACCATATATTTT. Translated, it gives CASRMDNEPSGNTIYF.

Note on this clone: A read error may explain this, as a much larger clone is one base away. In DNA form, the CDR3 reads TGTGCCAGCAGCAGGGACAGGGGGGACACTGAAGCTTTCTTT. It yields the protein CASSRDRGDTEAFF. This chain uses TRBV6-5 with TRBJ1-1; 11 bases line up with TRBD1. This CDR3 comprises 14 residues. The V segment lost 6 bases and the J segment 3 bases; nucleotides outside the gene matches: 3. Germline-derived CDR1 and CDR2 are MNHEY and SVGAGI.

This chain uses TRBV6-6 with TRBJ1-3; no definite D call. Trimming removed 2 bases at V and 0 bases at J, with 11 bases between. CDR3 size: 16 residues. Germline-derived CDR1 and CDR2 are MNHNY and SVGAGI (reference sequence). The CDR3 bases are TGTGCCAGCAGTTACCCCAACTTGGGCTCTGGAAACACCATATATTTT. Translating gives CASSYPNLGSGNTIYF.

V gene TRBV6-1 combines with J gene TRBJ2-3; the match to TRBD2 covers 12 bases. Germline values: CDR1 MNHNS, CDR2 SASEGT. V was pared by 3 bases and J by 6 bases, with 10 bases of the junction left unmatched. The CDR3 spans 17 residues. CDR3 sequence (DNA): TGTGCCAGCAGTGATGTTTATAGGCTAGCGGGAGGGGATACGCAGTATTTT. Protein sequence: CASSDVYRLAGGDTQYF.

Written as DNA, the CDR3 is TGCAGCGTTGCCAAGGGCATCCGGGGCTACGAGCAGTACTTC. Its protein is CSVAKGIRGYEQYF. The chain couples TRBV29-1 to TRBJ2-7; tentative D call: TRBD2 (5 bases). Trimming shortened V by 4 bases and J by 3 bases, and 16 bases separated the two germline ends. This CDR3 contains 14 residues. Per the germline V gene, CDR1 is SQVTM and CDR2 is ANQGSEA.

The chain is built from TRBV30 and TRBJ2-7; no definite D call. The length of the CDR3 is 11 residues. In germline, CDR1 is GTSNPN, CDR2 SVGIG (reference sequence). The V gene lost 2 bases and the J gene lost 3 bases, with 5 bases spanning the gap. This CDR3 reads CAWSPLYEQYF. The CDR3, as DNA: TGTGCCTGGAGTCCCCTCTACGAGCAGTACTTC.

CDR3: CASSLTLTGELFF. For the CDR3, the DNA is TGTGCCAGCAGTTTAACCCTTACCGGGGAGCTGTTTTTT. The rearrangement joins TRBV27 to TRBJ2-2, with no clear D. The CDR3 sequence is 13 residues long. Trimming stripped 2 bases from V and 5 bases from J, with 6 bases between. Germline V gene data show CDR1 as MNHEY and CDR2 as SMNVEV (reference sequence).

The chain is built from TRBV11-2 and TRBJ2-7; 9 bases fit TRBD2. The CDR3 spans 17 residues. Looked up from germline, CDR1 is SGHAT and CDR2 is FQNNGV. J gave up 0 bases and V 4 bases, and 10 bases lay outside the gene matches. The CDR3 is CASSSLVAGGSSYEQYF. The CDR3 nucleotides are TGTGCCAGCAGCTCGCTCGTCGCGGGGGGGAGCTCCTACGAGCAGTACTTC.

The chain uses TRBV30 and TRBJ2-1; the match to TRBD2 covers 10 bases. The CDR3 covers 20 residues. The trim removed 2 bases at V and 2 bases at J, leaving 18 bases unmatched. Germline V CDR1 and CDR2: GTSNPN, SVGIG (reference sequence). The CDR3, as DNA: TGTGCCTGGAGTTCCCAGGGGGCAGGTAGCGGGAGGACCCCCTACAATGAGCAGTTCTTC. Translated, it gives CAWSSQGAGSGRTPYNEQFF.

This chain uses TRBV5-1 with TRBJ1-3, with D possibly TRBD1 on 5 matching bases. The V gene's germline CDR1 is SGHRS and CDR2 YFSETQ. V gave up 0 bases and J gave up 9 bases, with 22 bases separating them. This CDR3 has 17 amino acids. The CDR3: CASSLAALSTDSSTIYF. The CDR3 nucleotides are TGCGCCAGCAGCTTGGCCGCGTTGTCGACCGACAGTAGCACCATATATTTT.

The V call is TRBV15, the J call TRBJ2-3; D remains ambiguous. V was cut by 3 bases and J by 1 base, with 11 bases left in between. CDR3 size: 15 residues. CDR1 is LNHNV, CDR2 YYDKDF, per germline (reference sequence). CDR3 in DNA: TGTGCCACCAGCAGCTCCCGGACGGGCACAGATACGCAGTATTTT. As protein: CATSSSRTGTDTQYF.

This clone was observed a single time. This chain uses TRBV5-4 with TRBJ2-2; the match to TRBD2 covers 11 bases. The CDR3 extends over 16 amino acids. V lost 4 bases, J lost 0 bases, and 2 bases stayed unmatched. CDR1 is SGHNT and CDR2 is YYREEE in the germline V gene (reference sequence). The chain's CDR3 is CASSATSGTNTGELFF. In DNA form, the CDR3 reads TGTGCCAGCAGCGCGACTAGCGGGACGAACACCGGGGAGCTGTTTTTT.

This clone was seen a few times. The chain recombines TRBV15 with TRBJ1-5; D perhaps matches TRBD1 (5 bases). CDR3 length: 16 residues. Germline CDR1 is LNHNV and CDR2 is YYDKDF (reference sequence). Trimming stripped 7 bases from V and 4 bases from J, with 20 bases between. CDR3 residues: CATMKGGGRPNQPQHF. Written as DNA, the CDR3 is TGTGCCACCATGAAGGGCGGGGGACGACCTAATCAGCCCCAGCATTTT.

With respect to this clone: One end of the junction does not line up with germline, which may come from a read error. V gene TRBV7-3 combines with J gene TRBJ2-3; TRBD2 agrees at 7 bases. The CDR3 is made up of 15 amino acids. Per the germline V gene, CDR1 is SGHTA and CDR2 is FQGTGA. CDR3 amino acids: CASSLMGGPTYTQYF. DNA of the CDR3: TGTGCCAGCAGCTTAATGGGAGGGCCCACATATACGCAGTATTTT.